These T cell receptor beta chains were read from a single sample in a study of sequential checkpoint blockade in melanoma. Profiling relied on immunoSEQ multiplex PCR, and the TCRdb table lists in-frame clones only, not all of them. The sample contains approximately 21,000 clones, around four fifths of which appear only once. The source was CD8+ T cells sorted from blood (inferred from file names), collected from a patient given nivolumab and ipilimumab in sequence. The receptors shown here come from a human donor with melanoma. Both conserved end residues are part of each CDR3. The D gene is left open where the match is weak. Where a row states a size, it is once, few, many or the class of an expanded clone; other rows omit it.

>TRBV11-2|TRBJ1-4|NA|NA
TGTGCCAGCAGCTTACCCCAGGGACTCCGGGCAACTAATGAAAAACTGTTTTTT
CASSLPQGLRATNEKLFF
>TRBV7-2|TRBJ1-2|NA|NA
TGTGCCACCTCAGGGGAAGCGGTTGGCTACACCTTC
CATSGEAVGYTF
>TRBV27|TRBJ2-7|NA|NA
TGTGCCAGCAGTTCCCTTCAGGGTTACTCCTACGAGCAGTACTTC
CASSSLQGYSYEQYF
>TRBV9|TRBJ2-1|NA|NA
TGTGCCAGCAGCTACTCAGGGAATGAGCAGTTCTTC
CASSYSGNEQFF
>TRBV2|TRBJ2-3|NA|NA
TGTGCCAGCAGTGGGCAAAGCACAGATACGCAGTATTTT
CASSGQSTDTQYF
>TRBV2|TRBJ2-3|TRBD2|NA
TGTGCCAGCAGTGAAAGGAGCGGGGGGGACACAGATACGCAGTATTTT
CASSERSGGDTDTQYF
>TRBV29-1|TRBJ2-7|TRBD1|NA
TGCAGCATCATAACAGGGGCCTACGAGCAGTACTTC
CSIITGAYEQYF
>TRBV29-1|TRBJ2-7|NA|NA
TGCAGCGTTGATTACGGTTACGAGCAGTACTTC
CSVDYGYEQYF
>TRBV28|TRBJ2-3|NA|NA
TGTGCCAGCAGTTTTGACAGGTACACAGATACGCAGTATTTT
CASSFDRYTDTQYF
>TRBV9|TRBJ2-5|NA|NA
TGTGCCAGCAGCGTAGATACAGGCGTGGAGACCCAGTACTTC
CASSVDTGVETQYF
>TRBV18|TRBJ2-2|NA|NA
TGTGCCAGCGCAGCAGGGTTTATTTCGAACACCGGGGAGCTGTTTTTT
CASAAGFISNTGELFF
>TRBV6-1|TRBJ1-4|NA|NA
TGTGCCAGCAGGGAAAAACTCAGGGGAAGTAATGAAAAACTGTTTTTT
CASREKLRGSNEKLFF
>TRBV12-5|TRBJ2-1|TRBD1|once
TGTGCTAGTGGTTTGCTGACAGGGTGGTATGAGCAGTTCTTC
CASGLLTGWYEQFF
>TRBV27|TRBJ2-1|TRBD2|NA
TGTGCCAGCAGCTTAGTTTTTGGTAGCGGGGGCTCCTACAATGAGCAGTTCTTC
CASSLVFGSGGSYNEQFF
>TRBV27|TRBJ1-6|NA|NA
TGTGCCAGCAGTTTCTATCCGGCGGAAAATTCACCCCTCCACTTT
CASSFYPAENSPLHF
>TRBV28|TRBJ1-6|NA|NA
TGTGCCAGCAGTTTACTACAGGGCCAAGTATCACCCCTCCACTTT
CASSLLQGQVSPLHF
>TRBV5-1|TRBJ1-1|TRBD1|NA
TGCGCCAGCAAGCTCACTATGTGGACAGGGGGCGCGCAAAACACTGAAGCTTTCTTT
CASKLTMWTGGAQNTEAFF
>TRBV9|TRBJ2-7|TRBD1|NA
TGTGCCAGCAGCGTAGAGGGGACAGCCCCCTACGAGCAGTACTTC
CASSVEGTAPYEQYF
>TRBV27|TRBJ2-2|TRBD1|NA
TGTGCCAGCAACGGACAGGGGACCGGGGAGCTGTTTTTT
CASNGQGTGELFF
>TRBV6-5|TRBJ2-3|TRBD1|NA
TGTGCCAGCAAGTTTTCACAGGGGTACACAGATACGCAGTATTTT
CASKFSQGYTDTQYF
>TRBV7-8|TRBJ1-1|TRBD1|once
TGTGCCAGCAGCAACGACAGGGAGAGGGCGAACACTGAAGCTTTCTTT
CASSNDRERANTEAFF
>TRBV15|TRBJ1-5|NA|NA
TGTGCCACCAGCAGAAGGGGGGGGGCCAGCAATCAGCCCCAGCATTTT
CATSRRGGASNQPQHF
>TRBV6-5|TRBJ1-5|TRBD1|NA
TGTGCCAGCAGTTACGGGACAGGCAATCAGCCCCAGCATTTT
CASSYGTGNQPQHF
>TRBV19|TRBJ1-2|TRBD1|NA
TGTGCCAGTAGCTACCTGACAGGGAAAGATGGCTACACCTTC
CASSYLTGKDGYTF
>TRBV6-5|TRBJ1-5|NA|NA
TGTGCCAGCAGCCCCGTAAGGCCGGGGGTTCAGCCCCAGCATTTT
CASSPVRPGVQPQHF
>TRBV4-3|TRBJ2-7|NA|NA
TGCGCCAGCAGCCTGGACACAGGCCTCTACGAGCAGTACTTC
CASSLDTGLYEQYF
>TRBV7-6|TRBJ2-2|NA|NA
TGTGCCAGCAGCAAGCAACTAGACACCCCCGGGGAGCTGTTTTTT
CASSKQLDTPGELFF
>TRBV4-3|TRBJ2-3|NA|NA
TGCGCCAGCAGCCAAGATTGGGCGGGGGATACGCAGTATTTT
CASSQDWAGDTQYF
>TRBV7-9|TRBJ2-1|NA|NA
TGTGCCAGCAGCTCCCCCGGGGGGCTGATGGATGAGCAGTTCTTC
CASSSPGGLMDEQFF
>TRBV7-9|TRBJ2-1|TRBD1|NA
TGTGCCAGCAGCTCGAGACAGGGGAGGTTCAATGAGCAGTTCTTC
CASSSRQGRFNEQFF
>TRBV12-2|TRBJ2-7|NA|NA
TGTGCAAGTCGCTTTGGTCCGCACAGTCCCTACGAGCAGTACTTC
CASRFGPHSPYEQYF
>TRBV2|TRBJ2-1|TRBD2|NA
TGTGCCAGCAGTGAATTTAGCGGGGGGGCCAATGAGCAGTTCTTC
CASSEFSGGANEQFF
>TRBV9|TRBJ2-4|TRBD1|NA
TGTGCCAGCAGCGGTCCCGGGACAGGGATCATCATTCAGTACTTC
CASSGPGTGIIIQYF
>TRBV10-3|TRBJ2-3|TRBD1|NA
TGTGCCATCAGTGAGGCTTTGGACAGGGGGCACCCACCAGATACGCAGTATTTT
CAISEALDRGHPPDTQYF
>TRBV13|TRBJ2-6|NA|NA
TGCGCCAGCAGCTCCCCGACAGTCCTCTCTGGGGCCAACGTCCTGACTTTC
CASSSPTVLSGANVLTF
>TRBV7-9|TRBJ2-1|NA|once
TGTGCCAGCAGCACCCTATCGGGGGGCCTCAATGAGCAGTTCTTC
CASSTLSGGLNEQFF
>TRBV13|TRBJ1-1|NA|NA
TGTGCCAGCAGCCCCTGGGGCAGGGGAGTGAACACTGAAGCTTTCTTT
CASSPWGRGVNTEAFF
>TRBV14|TRBJ2-7|TRBD2|NA
TGTGCCAGCAGCCAAGTCTCACTAGCGATCTACGAGCAGTACTTC
CASSQVSLAIYEQYF
>TRBV7-9|TRBJ2-5|TRBD1|NA
TGTGCCAGCAGCCCCGGACAGGGATCGGTGGAGACCCAGTACTTC
CASSPGQGSVETQYF
>TRBV7-9|TRBJ2-1|TRBD1|NA
TGTGCCAGCAGCTGGGGACAGGGGGCCTATGAGCAGTTCTTC
CASSWGQGAYEQFF
>TRBV6-5|TRBJ1-2|NA|NA
TGTGCCAGCAGTCTTGGCACACACTATGGCTACACCTTC
CASSLGTHYGYTF
>TRBV4-3|TRBJ2-2|TRBD1|NA
TGCGCCAGCAGCCTTGGACAGGGACTGAACACCGGGGAGCTGTTTTTT
CASSLGQGLNTGELFF
>TRBV30|TRBJ2-3|TRBD2|once
TGTGCCTGGACCGCCGTAGTGGGGGGGACAGATACGCAGTATTTT
CAWTAVVGGTDTQYF
>TRBV19|TRBJ2-1|TRBD2|NA
TGTGCCAGTAGTATGGGAACTAGCGGGGAATCCTACAATGAGCAGTTCTTC
CASSMGTSGESYNEQFF
>TRBV9|TRBJ1-4|TRBD1|NA
TGTGCCAGCAGCGTAGTGGTCTGGACAGGGATCTTCGAAAAACTGTTTTTT
CASSVVVWTGIFEKLFF
>TRBV7-9|TRBJ2-7|NA|NA
TGTGCCAGCAGCCCCGGGACCTACGAGCAGTACTTC
CASSPGTYEQYF
>TRBV27|TRBJ2-2|TRBD2|NA
TGTGCCAGCGCTAGGCGTTTTTGGCTGACTAGCGGGGGGTACACCGGGGAGCTGTTTTTT
CASARRFWLTSGGYTGELFF
>TRBV10-1|TRBJ1-1|NA|few
TGCGCCAGCAGTGCCAGGGAAAACACTGAAGCTTTCTTT
CASSARENTEAFF
>TRBV27|TRBJ2-5|NA|NA
TGTGCCAGCAGGCAGACAGGTCGACAAGAGACCCAGTACTTC
CASRQTGRQETQYF
>TRBV28|TRBJ2-4|TRBD1|NA
TGTGCCAGCAACAGGCCGACAGGGGGGGAAAACATTCAGTACTTC
CASNRPTGGENIQYF
>TRBV4-2|TRBJ2-3|TRBD2|NA
TGTGCCAGCAGCCAAGATGGGCCTAGCGGGGGCACAGATACGCAGTATTTT
CASSQDGPSGGTDTQYF
>TRBV6-1|TRBJ2-2|TRBD1|NA
TGTGCCAGCAGTGAATTTACAGGGGAGCTGAACACCGGGGAGCTGTTTTTT
CASSEFTGELNTGELFF
>TRBV27|TRBJ2-1|TRBD2|NA
TGTGCCAGCAACGGGGGACTAGCGGGCAATGAGCAGTTCTTC
CASNGGLAGNEQFF
>TRBV28|TRBJ2-7|TRBD2|NA
TGTGCCAGCAGTTGGTCGCGGGGGGACGAGCAGTACTTC
CASSWSRGDEQYF
>TRBV6-5|TRBJ1-2|NA|NA
TGTGCCAGCAGTTACGACAGTGTAGCTAACTATGGCTACACCTTC
CASSYDSVANYGYTF